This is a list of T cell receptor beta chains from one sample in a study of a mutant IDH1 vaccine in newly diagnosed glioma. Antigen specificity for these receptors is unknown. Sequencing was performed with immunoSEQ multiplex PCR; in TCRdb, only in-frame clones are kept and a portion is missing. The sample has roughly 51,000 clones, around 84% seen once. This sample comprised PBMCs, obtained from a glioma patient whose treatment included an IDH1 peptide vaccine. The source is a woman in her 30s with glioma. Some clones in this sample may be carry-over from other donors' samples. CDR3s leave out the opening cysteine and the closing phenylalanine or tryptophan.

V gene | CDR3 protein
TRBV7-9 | ASSLALGTEAF
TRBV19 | ASSPRDRVQPQH
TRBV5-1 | ASTSTGLKAF
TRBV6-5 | ASSYVGSGTEAF
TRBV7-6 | ASSLEANTGELF
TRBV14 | ASSYRDRGLSTEAF
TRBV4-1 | ASSQVSSGQETQY
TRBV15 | ATSRLGQGAGTEAF
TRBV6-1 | ASSPFSEPGELF
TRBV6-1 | ASSERWYEQY
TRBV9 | ASSVLDEQF
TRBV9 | ASSVGTGGAA
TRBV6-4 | ASSTQGGSDTQY
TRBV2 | ASRGVGAVITEAF
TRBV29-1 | SVGRTGGGELF
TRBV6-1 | ASSVTSSGTGELF
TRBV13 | ASSSLTGRGTDTQY